This T cell receptor (beta chain) originates from a study of neurological immune-mediated disorders. Notes on the study in general: HTLV-1-associated myelopathy had the most TCR clonal expansion, whereas multiple sclerosis had the least (lower than in healthy controls).

The starting material, 2 million PBMCs stored at -80 C, gave rise to the unsorted libraries. Germline V gene sequence: CDR1 MNHNY, CDR2 SVGAGI (reference sequence). This CDR3 comprises 14 residues. Trimming cost V 0 bases and J 4 bases, with 7 bases left between them. The making of cDNA relied on 5'RACE with 10-nucleotide random UMIs. Each CDR3 protein gets one entry after TCRdb re-called the 5' RACE reads with MiXCR. The sample yields about 71,000 distinct CDR3 sequences, about 4.9% seen once. This clonotype was picked up many times. Its specificity is unknown. The V call is TRBV6-6, the J call TRBJ2-1; no clear D gene. The receptor's source is a man in his thirties or forties with multiple sclerosis. The specimen sequenced was PBMCs. CDR3 residues: CASSYSGVYNEQFF. DNA for the CDR3: TGTGCCAGCAGTTACTCTGGGGTTTACAATGAGCAGTTCTTC.